A selection of T cell receptor beta chains follows, all from one sample in a study of blood T cell repertoires in COVID-19. Sequencing used immunoSEQ multiplex PCR; TCRdb keeps in-frame clones, though not all of them. Altogether some 190,000 clones are present, about 77% being singletons, with the ten largest covering less than 20%. Sequencing was carried out using PBMCs or T cells enriched from blood (not recorded which). Source of these receptors: a woman in her forties or fifties with acute COVID-19. CDR3s include the opening cysteine and the closing phenylalanine or tryptophan. The D gene is left open where the match is weak. Clone size is shown for a subset of rows, as once, few, many or a class of expanded clone.

v_gene: TRBV19
j_gene: TRBJ1-2
abundance: few
d_gene: TRBD1
CDR3nt: TGTGCCAGTAGTAGAGAAGGGGGCCGAAGAGGTGGCTACACCTTC
CDR3aa: CASSREGGRRGGYTF

v_gene: TRBV24-1
j_gene: TRBJ2-1
abundance: once
d_gene: TRBD2
CDR3nt: TGTGCCACCAGTGATCCGTTGCGGGGGGGCAGGACTGAGCAGTTCTTC
CDR3aa: CATSDPLRGGRTEQFF

v_gene: TRBV13
j_gene: TRBJ2-5
abundance: -
d_gene: -
CDR3nt: TGTGCCAGCAGCCCGGACAGCCCGGTTGGGCAAGAGACCCAGTACTTC
CDR3aa: CASSPDSPVGQETQYF

v_gene: TRBV27
j_gene: TRBJ1-2
abundance: -
d_gene: -
CDR3nt: TGTGCCAGCAGGGGGGGGCCGTATGGCTACACCTTC
CDR3aa: CASRGGPYGYTF

v_gene: TRBV6-2/TRBV6-3
j_gene: TRBJ1-2
abundance: -
d_gene: TRBD1
CDR3nt: TGTGCCAGCAGTTACGGTGCAGGGGGTAACTATGGCTACACCTTC
CDR3aa: CASSYGAGGNYGYTF

v_gene: TRBV20-1
j_gene: TRBJ2-3
abundance: -
d_gene: -
CDR3nt: TGCAGTGCGAGTCTACCGCCCACAGATACGCAGTATTTT
CDR3aa: CSASLPPTDTQYF

v_gene: TRBV29-1
j_gene: TRBJ2-1
abundance: -
d_gene: -
CDR3nt: TGCAGCGTTGAAACCGGACAGCCATACAATGAGCAGTTCTTC
CDR3aa: CSVETGQPYNEQFF

v_gene: TRBV24-1
j_gene: TRBJ1-6
abundance: -
d_gene: -
CDR3nt: TGTGCCACCAGTGGCAGGGCGACCAATTCACCCCTCCACTTT
CDR3aa: CATSGRATNSPLHF

v_gene: TRBV7-8
j_gene: TRBJ1-3
abundance: -
d_gene: TRBD1
CDR3nt: TGTGCCAGCAGCTCCACAGGGGAAGACTGGAACACCATATATTTT
CDR3aa: CASSSTGEDWNTIYF

v_gene: TRBV28
j_gene: TRBJ1-1
abundance: many
d_gene: -
CDR3nt: TGTGCCAGCAGTTTTACCTACCAAGCTTTCTTT
CDR3aa: CASSFTYQAFF

v_gene: TRBV6-2/TRBV6-3
j_gene: TRBJ2-2
abundance: -
d_gene: TRBD1
CDR3nt: TGTGCCAGCAGTCCCCCACCCGGACAGGGATTGTATACCGGGGAGCTGTTTTTT
CDR3aa: CASSPPPGQGLYTGELFF

v_gene: TRBV29-1
j_gene: TRBJ1-4
abundance: -
d_gene: -
CDR3nt: TGCAGCGCTAAGAGCGGGGGGTTTGACGAAAAACTGTTTTTT
CDR3aa: CSAKSGGFDEKLFF